The 10 T cell receptor beta chains presented below share a single source sample, sequenced in a study of T cells expressing NK-cell markers. TCRdb re-called the 5' RACE reads, yielding one record per CDR3 amino acid sequence without DNA. In total, the table holds approximately 170,000 distinct CDR3 sequences. Sample: blood T cells: a sorted CD56 or NKG2C T cell subset, CD4+ or CD8+ T cells, or bulk PBMC T cells (not recorded which). These receptor sequences come from a man between 18 and 69 years old in good health.

The chain employs TRBV10-3 and TRBJ2-7; TCRdb lists TRBD1, though no DNA is available to test this call. CDR3 size: 13 residues. Germline assignment: CDR1 ENHRY and CDR2 SYGVKD. The CDR3 loop reads CAIRQDTSYEQYF.

V gene TRBV20-1 combines with J gene TRBJ1-5; absent DNA, TCRdb's TRBD1 call cannot be checked. CDR3 length: 15 amino acids. The germline CDR1 and CDR2 sequences are DFQATT and SNEGSKA (reference sequence). This CDR3 reads CSARDDRGGNQPQHF.

J is TRBJ1-5 and V is TRBV12-3 or TRBV12-4; TCRdb outputs TRBD1, but without DNA this stays unchecked. This CDR3 has 17 amino acids. The CDR3 region is CASSFAAGFGSNQPQHF.

This chain's CDR3 is CAIRGDTNTGELFF. J is TRBJ2-2 and V is TRBV10-3; TCRdb indicates TRBD1, and absent DNA this call remains unverified. CDR1 is ENHRY and CDR2 is SYGVKD in the germline V gene. This CDR3 spans 14 amino acids.

The CDR3 region is CASSDYRRNTGELFF. The chain is built from TRBV2 and TRBJ2-2. The germline CDR1 and CDR2 sequences are SNHLY and FYNNEI. CDR3 length: 15 residues.

The rearrangement uses TRBV7-7 and TRBJ2-1; with no DNA, the TCRdb D assignment of TRBD2 cannot be verified. Germline loops: CDR1 SSHAT, CDR2 FNYEAQ (reference sequence). This CDR3 spans 14 amino acids. CDR3: CASSLYEGHPEQFF.

The rearrangement links TRBV7-9 to TRBJ1-2; no DNA is available, so the TRBD1 call from TCRdb remains unchecked. CDR3 length: 13 residues. Germline V gene data show CDR1 as SEHNR and CDR2 as FQNEAQ (reference sequence). CDR3 sequence reads: CASSSTGVVGYTF. Full variable domain (outside the CDR3, taken from reference TRBV7-9 and TRBJ1-2): DTGVSQNPRHKITKRGQNVTFRCDPISEHNRLYWYRQTLGQGPEFLTYFQNEAQLEKSRLLSDRFSAERPKGSFSTLEIQRTEQGDSAMYLCASSSTGVVGYTFGSGTRLTVV.

The V and J genes are TRBV4-2 and TRBJ1-1; TCRdb's D call of TRBD1 is untestable without DNA. Per the germline V gene, CDR1 is LGHNA and CDR2 is YNFKEQ. CDR3 length: 16 amino acids. Here the CDR3 reads CASSPPVGLMNTEAFF.

The chain links TRBV7-8 to TRBJ2-3; the TRBD2 assignment by TCRdb is unverifiable without DNA. Germline CDR1 reads SGHVS; CDR2 reads FQNEAQ. This CDR3 contains 18 residues. The CDR3 loop reads CASSSPGLAGFGTDTQYF. The variable domain in full, completed from reference TRBV7-8 and TRBJ2-3, reads GAGVSQSPRYKVAKRGQDVALRCDPISGHVSLFWYQQALGQGPEFLTYFQNEAQLDKSGLPSDRFFAERPEGSVSTLKIQRTQQEDSAVYLCASSSPGLAGFGTDTQYFGPGTRLTVL.

The J gene is TRBJ2-3, the V gene TRBV13; no DNA is available, so the TRBD1 call from TCRdb remains unchecked. This CDR3 has 14 amino acids. Germline V gene lookup returns CDR1 PRHDT and CDR2 FYEKMQ (reference sequence). CDR3: CASSSLGGTDTQYF.